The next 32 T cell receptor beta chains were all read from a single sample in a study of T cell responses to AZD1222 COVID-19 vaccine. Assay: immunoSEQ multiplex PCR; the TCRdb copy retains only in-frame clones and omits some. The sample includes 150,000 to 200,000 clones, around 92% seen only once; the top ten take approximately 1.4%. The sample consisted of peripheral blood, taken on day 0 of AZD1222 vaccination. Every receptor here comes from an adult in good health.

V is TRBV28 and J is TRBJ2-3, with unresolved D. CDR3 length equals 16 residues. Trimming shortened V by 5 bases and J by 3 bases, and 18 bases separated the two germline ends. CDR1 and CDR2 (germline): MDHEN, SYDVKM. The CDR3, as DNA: TGTGCCAGCAGTCTTCCCCCTACGGCGAGAACAGATACGCAGTATTTT. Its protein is CASSLPPTARTDTQYF.

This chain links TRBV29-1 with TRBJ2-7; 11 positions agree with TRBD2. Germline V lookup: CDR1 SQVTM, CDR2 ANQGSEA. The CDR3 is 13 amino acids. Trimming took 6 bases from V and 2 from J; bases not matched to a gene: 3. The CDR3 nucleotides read TGCAGCGTGGGACTAGCGGTCCCCTACGAGCAGTACTTC. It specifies CSVGLAVPYEQYF.

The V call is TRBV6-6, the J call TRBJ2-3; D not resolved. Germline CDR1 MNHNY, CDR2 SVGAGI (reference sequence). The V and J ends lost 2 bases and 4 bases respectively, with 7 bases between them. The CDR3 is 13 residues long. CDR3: CASSYALADTQYF. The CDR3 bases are TGTGCCAGCAGTTACGCCCTAGCAGATACGCAGTATTTT.

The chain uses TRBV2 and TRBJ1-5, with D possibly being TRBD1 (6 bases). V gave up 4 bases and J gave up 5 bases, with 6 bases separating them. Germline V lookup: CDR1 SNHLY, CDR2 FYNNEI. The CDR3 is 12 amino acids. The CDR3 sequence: CASSAGDQPQHF. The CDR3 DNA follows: TGTGCCAGCAGTGCAGGGGATCAGCCCCAGCATTTT.

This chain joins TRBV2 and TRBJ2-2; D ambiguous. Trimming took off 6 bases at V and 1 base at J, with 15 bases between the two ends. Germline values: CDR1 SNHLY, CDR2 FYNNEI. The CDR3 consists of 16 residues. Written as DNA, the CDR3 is TGTGCCAGCAGATTGGACGCATTGGGGAACACCGGGGAGCTGTTTTTT. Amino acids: CASRLDALGNTGELFF.

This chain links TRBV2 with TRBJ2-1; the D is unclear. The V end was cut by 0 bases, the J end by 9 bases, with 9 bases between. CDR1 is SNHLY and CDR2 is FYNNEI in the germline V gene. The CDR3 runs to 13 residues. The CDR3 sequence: CASSEALWAEQFF. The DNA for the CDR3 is TGTGCCAGCAGTGAAGCGCTATGGGCTGAGCAGTTCTTC.

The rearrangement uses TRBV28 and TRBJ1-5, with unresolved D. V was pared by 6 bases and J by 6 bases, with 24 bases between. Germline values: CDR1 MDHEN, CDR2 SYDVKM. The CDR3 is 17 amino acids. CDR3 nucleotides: TGTGCCAGCAGACTACCGGACGGTAGAAGCGCGGGTCAGCCCCAGCATTTT. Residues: CASRLPDGRSAGQPQHF. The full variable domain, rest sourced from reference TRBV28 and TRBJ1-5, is DVKVTQSSRYLVKRTGEKVFLECVQDMDHENMFWYRQDPGLGLRLIYFSYDVKMKEKGDIPEGYSVSREKKERFSLILESASTNQTSMYLCASRLPDGRSAGQPQHFGDGTRLSIL.

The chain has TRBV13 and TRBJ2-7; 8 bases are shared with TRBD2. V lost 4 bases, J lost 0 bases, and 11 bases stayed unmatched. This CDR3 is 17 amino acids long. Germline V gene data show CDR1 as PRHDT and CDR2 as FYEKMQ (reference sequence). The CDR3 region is CASSSRGGHFPSYEQYF. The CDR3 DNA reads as TGTGCCAGCAGCTCCCGGGGGGGGCATTTTCCCTCCTACGAGCAGTACTTC.

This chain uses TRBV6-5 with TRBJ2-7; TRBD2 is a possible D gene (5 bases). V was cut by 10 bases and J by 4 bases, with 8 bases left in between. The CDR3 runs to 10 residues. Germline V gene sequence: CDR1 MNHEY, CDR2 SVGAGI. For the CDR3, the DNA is TGTGCCACGGGGAGTTACGAGCAGTACTTC. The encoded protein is CATGSYEQYF.

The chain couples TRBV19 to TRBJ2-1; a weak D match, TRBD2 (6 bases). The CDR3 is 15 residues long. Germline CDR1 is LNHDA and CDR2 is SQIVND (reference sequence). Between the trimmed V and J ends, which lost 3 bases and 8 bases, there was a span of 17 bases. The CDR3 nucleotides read TGTGCCAGTAGTATGGGGCGGATTCAGCGGGATGAGCAGTTCTTC. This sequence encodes CASSMGRIQRDEQFF. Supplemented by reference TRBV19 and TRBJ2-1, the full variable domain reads DGGITQSPKYLFRKEGQNVTLSCEQNLNHDAMYWYRQDPGQGLRLIYYSQIVNDFQKGDIAEGYSVSREKKESFPLTVTSAQKNPTAFYLCASSMGRIQRDEQFFGPGTRLTVL.

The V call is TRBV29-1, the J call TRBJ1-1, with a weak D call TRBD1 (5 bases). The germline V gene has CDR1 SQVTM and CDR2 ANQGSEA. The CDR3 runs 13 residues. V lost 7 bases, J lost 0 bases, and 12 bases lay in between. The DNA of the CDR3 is TGCAGCGCCCTGGGACTGCTGAACACTGAAGCTTTCTTT. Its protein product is CSALGLLNTEAFF. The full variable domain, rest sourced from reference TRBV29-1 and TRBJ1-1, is SAVISQKPSRDICQRGTSLTIQCQVDSQVTMMFWYRQQPGQSLTLIATANQGSEATYESGFVIDKFPISRPNLTFSTLTVSNMSPEDSSIYLCSALGLLNTEAFFGQGTRLTVV.

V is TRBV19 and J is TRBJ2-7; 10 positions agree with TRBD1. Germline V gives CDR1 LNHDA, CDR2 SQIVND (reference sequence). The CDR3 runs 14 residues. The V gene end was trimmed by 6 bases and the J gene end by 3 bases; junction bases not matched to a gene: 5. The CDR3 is CASRTGTGVYEQYF. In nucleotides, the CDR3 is TGTGCCAGTAGAACCGGGACAGGGGTCTACGAGCAGTACTTC.

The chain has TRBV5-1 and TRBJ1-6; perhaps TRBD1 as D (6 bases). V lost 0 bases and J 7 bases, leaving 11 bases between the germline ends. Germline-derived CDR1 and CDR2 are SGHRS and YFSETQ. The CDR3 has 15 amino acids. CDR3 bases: TGCGCCAGCAGCTTGGACGGACAGCCGAATTCACCCCTCCACTTT. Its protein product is CASSLDGQPNSPLHF.

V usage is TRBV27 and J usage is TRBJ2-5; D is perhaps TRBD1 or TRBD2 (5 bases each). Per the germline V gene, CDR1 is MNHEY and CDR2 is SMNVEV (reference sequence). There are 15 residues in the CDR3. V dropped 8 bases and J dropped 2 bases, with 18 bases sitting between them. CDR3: CASRRDLGGQETQYF. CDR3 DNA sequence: TGTGCCAGCCGCCGGGACCTTGGGGGACAAGAGACCCAGTACTTC.

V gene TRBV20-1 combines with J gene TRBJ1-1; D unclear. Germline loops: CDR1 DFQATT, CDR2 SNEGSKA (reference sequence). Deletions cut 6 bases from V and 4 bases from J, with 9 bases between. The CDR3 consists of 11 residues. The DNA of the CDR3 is TGCAGTGCCCTTAAAAGCACTGAAGCTTTCTTT. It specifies CSALKSTEAFF.

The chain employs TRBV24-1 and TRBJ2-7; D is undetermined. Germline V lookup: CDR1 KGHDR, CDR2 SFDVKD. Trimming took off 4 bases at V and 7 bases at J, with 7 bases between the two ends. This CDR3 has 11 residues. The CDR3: CATSDESEQYF. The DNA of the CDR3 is TGTGCCACCAGTGACGAGTCGGAGCAGTACTTC.

Here the CDR3 reads CASSTLLTGNSPLHF. The CDR3 nucleotides are TGTGCCAGTAGTACCCTCTTGACAGGGAATTCACCCCTCCACTTT. The chain is built from TRBV19 and TRBJ1-6; 7 bases map to TRBD1. The germline V gene has CDR1 LNHDA and CDR2 SQIVND (reference sequence). V lost 4 bases, J lost 7 bases, and 7 bases stayed unmatched. This CDR3 region has 15 residues.

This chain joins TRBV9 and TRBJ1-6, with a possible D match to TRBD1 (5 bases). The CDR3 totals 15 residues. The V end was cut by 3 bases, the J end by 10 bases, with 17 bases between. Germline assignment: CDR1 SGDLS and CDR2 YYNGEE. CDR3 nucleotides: TGTGCCAGCAGCGGGGACTACGGGGCGTCGTCACCCCTCCACTTT. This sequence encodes CASSGDYGASSPLHF.

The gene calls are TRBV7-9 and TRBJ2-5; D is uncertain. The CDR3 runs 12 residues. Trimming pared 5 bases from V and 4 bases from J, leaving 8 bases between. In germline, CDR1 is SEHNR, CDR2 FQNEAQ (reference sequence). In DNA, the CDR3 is TGTGCCAGCAGCCAGACCAGAGAGACCCAGTACTTC. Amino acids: CASSQTRETQYF.

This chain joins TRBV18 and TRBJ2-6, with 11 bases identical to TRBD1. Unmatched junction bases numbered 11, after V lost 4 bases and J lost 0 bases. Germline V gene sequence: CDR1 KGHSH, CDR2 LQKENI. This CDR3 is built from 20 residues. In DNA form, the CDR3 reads TGTGCCAGCTCACGGCAATTCCCCGGGACAGGGGGCTCTGGGGCCAACGTCCTGACTTTC. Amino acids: CASSRQFPGTGGSGANVLTF. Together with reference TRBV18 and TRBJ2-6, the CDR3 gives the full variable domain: NAGVMQNPRHLVRRRGQEARLRCSPMKGHSHVYWYRQLPEEGLKFMVYLQKENIIDESGMPKERFSAEFPKEGPSILRIQQVVRGDSAAYFCASSRQFPGTGGSGANVLTFGAGSRLTVL.

The CDR3 sequence: CASSQADQETQYF. The CDR3 DNA is TGTGCCAGCTCACAGGCGGACCAAGAGACCCAGTACTTC. This sequence joins TRBV18 and TRBJ2-5, with unresolved D. V lost 4 bases, J lost 0 bases, and 6 bases lay in between. There are 13 residues in the CDR3. The germline V gene has CDR1 KGHSH and CDR2 LQKENI.

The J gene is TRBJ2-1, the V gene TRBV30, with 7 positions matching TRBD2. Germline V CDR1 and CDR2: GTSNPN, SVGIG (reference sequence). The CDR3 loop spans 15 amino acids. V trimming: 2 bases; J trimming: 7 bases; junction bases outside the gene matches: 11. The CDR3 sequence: CAWSIPAGRANEQFF. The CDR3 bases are TGTGCCTGGAGTATTCCAGCGGGGAGGGCGAATGAGCAGTTCTTC.

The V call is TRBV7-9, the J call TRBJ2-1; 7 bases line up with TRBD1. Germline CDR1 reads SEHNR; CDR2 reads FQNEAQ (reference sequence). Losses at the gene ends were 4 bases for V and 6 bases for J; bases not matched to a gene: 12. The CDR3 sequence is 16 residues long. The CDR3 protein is CASSSLPQGDSNEQFF. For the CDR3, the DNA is TGTGCCAGCAGCTCACTACCCCAGGGGGATAGCAATGAGCAGTTCTTC.

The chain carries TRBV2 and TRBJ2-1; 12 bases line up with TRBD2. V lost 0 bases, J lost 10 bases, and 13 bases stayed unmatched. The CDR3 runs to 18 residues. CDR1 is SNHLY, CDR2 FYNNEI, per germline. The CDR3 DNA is TGTGCCAGCAGTGAAGCGCTTCCCGGACTAGCGGGGAAGAGGGAGCAGTTCTTC. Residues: CASSEALPGLAGKREQFF.

The CDR3 nucleotides read TGTGCCAGTAGTAAGTACAGGGCGGTGAACACTGAAGCTTTCTTT. Translating gives CASSKYRAVNTEAFF. The chain has TRBV19 and TRBJ1-1, with TRBD1 as a possible D gene (6 bases). The CDR3 runs 15 residues. Germline lookup yields CDR1 LNHDA and CDR2 SQIVND (reference sequence). The V end was cut by 4 bases, the J end by 0 bases, with 12 bases between. The variable domain in full, with the rest retrieved from reference TRBV19 and TRBJ1-1, is DGGITQSPKYLFRKEGQNVTLSCEQNLNHDAMYWYRQDPGQGLRLIYYSQIVNDFQKGDIAEGYSVSREKKESFPLTVTSAQKNPTAFYLCASSKYRAVNTEAFFGQGTRLTVV.

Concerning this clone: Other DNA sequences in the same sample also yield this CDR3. CDR3 region: CASSGGAEAFF. DNA of the CDR3: TGTGCCAGCAGTGGCGGGGCCGAAGCTTTCTTT. This rearrangement joins TRBV2 to TRBJ1-1; weak D call: TRBD1 (5 bases). Germline V gives CDR1 SNHLY, CDR2 FYNNEI. V was cut by 4 bases and J by 8 bases, with 8 bases left in between. This CDR3 has 11 residues.

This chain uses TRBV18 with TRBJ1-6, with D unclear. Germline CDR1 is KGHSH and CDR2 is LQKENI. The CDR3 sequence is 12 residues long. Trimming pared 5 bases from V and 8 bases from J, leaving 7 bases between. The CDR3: CASSDVYSPLHF. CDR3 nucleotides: TGTGCCAGCTCAGACGTCTATTCACCCCTCCACTTT.

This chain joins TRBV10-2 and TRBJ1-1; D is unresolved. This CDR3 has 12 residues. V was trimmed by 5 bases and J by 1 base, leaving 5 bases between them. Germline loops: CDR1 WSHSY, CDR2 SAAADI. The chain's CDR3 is CASSRQNTEAFF. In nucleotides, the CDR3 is TGCGCCAGCAGTCGACAGAACACTGAAGCTTTCTTT.

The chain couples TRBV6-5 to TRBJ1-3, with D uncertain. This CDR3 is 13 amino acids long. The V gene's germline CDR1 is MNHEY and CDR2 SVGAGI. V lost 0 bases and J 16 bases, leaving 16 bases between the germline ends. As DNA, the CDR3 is TGTGCCAGCAGTTACTCGGTCCTCGGGGTCAGGTATTTT. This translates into CASSYSVLGVRYF.

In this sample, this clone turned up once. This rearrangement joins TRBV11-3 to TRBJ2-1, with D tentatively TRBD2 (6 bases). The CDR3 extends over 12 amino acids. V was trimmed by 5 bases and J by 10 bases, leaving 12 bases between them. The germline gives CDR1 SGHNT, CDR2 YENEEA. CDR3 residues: CASSVRDSEQFF. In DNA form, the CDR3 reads TGTGCCAGCAGCGTAAGGGACTCCGAGCAGTTCTTC.

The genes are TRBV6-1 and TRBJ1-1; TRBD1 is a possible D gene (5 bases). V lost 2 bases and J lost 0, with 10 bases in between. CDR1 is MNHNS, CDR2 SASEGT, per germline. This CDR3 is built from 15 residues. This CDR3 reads CASSEHEGMNTEAFF. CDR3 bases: TGTGCCAGCAGTGAACACGAGGGGATGAACACTGAAGCTTTCTTT.

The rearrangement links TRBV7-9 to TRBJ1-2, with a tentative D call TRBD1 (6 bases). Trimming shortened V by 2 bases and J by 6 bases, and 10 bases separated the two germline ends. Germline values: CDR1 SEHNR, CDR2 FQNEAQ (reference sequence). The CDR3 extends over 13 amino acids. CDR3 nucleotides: TGTGCCAGCAGCTTATCCGAGGGGGATGGCTACACCTTC. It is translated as CASSLSEGDGYTF.